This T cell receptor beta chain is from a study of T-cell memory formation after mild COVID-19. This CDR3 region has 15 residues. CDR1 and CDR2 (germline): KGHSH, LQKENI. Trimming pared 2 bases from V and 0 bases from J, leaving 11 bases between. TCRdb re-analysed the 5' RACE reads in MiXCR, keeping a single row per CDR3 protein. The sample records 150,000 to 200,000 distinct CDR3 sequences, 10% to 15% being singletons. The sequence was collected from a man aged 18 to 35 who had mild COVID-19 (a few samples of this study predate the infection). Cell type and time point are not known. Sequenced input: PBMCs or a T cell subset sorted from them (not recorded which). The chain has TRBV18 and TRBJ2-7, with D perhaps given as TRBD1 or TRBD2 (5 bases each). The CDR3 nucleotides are TGTGCCAGCTCACCATTGTCGGGGCTCTCCTACGAGCAGTACTTC. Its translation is CASSPLSGLSYEQYF.